The rows below give T cell receptor beta chains drawn from one sample of a study of technical replicates of blood from a handful of donors. Clones were read by immunoSEQ multiplex PCR, and TCRdb kept only the in-frame ones, dropping some. The data show 59,000 or so clones, just under 95% seen once. Sequencing input: PBMCs. Every receptor here comes from a human donor in good health. Some clones in this sample may be carry-over from other donors' samples. The CDR3 runs from the conserved cysteine through the conserved F or W. A D gene is named only where the DNA matches it firmly. Where a row states a size, it is once, few, many or the class of an expanded clone; other rows omit it.

j_gene: TRBJ2-6; d_gene: -; v_gene: TRBV6-5; abundance: -; len: 14; CDR3nt: TGTGCCAGCAGTTACGACACTGGGGCCAACGTCCTGACTTTC; CDR3aa: CASSYDTGANVLTF
j_gene: TRBJ2-5; d_gene: -; v_gene: TRBV30; abundance: -; len: 13; CDR3nt: TGTGCCTGGAGTGTACAACTACAAGAGACCCAGTACTTC; CDR3aa: CAWSVQLQETQYF
j_gene: TRBJ2-1; d_gene: -; v_gene: TRBV27; abundance: once; len: 13; CDR3nt: TGTGCCAGCAGTTTAACAGGGACGTTGAAGCAGTTCTTC; CDR3aa: CASSLTGTLKQFF
j_gene: TRBJ2-7; d_gene: TRBD1; v_gene: TRBV25-1; abundance: -; len: 15; CDR3nt: TGTGCCAGCAGTGAATGGGACAGGGGGCAACACGAGCAGTACTTC; CDR3aa: CASSEWDRGQHEQYF
j_gene: TRBJ2-1; d_gene: TRBD2; v_gene: TRBV4-3; abundance: -; len: 15; CDR3nt: TGCGCCAGCAGACCTCTCGCGGGGGGCCACAATGAGCAGTTCTTC; CDR3aa: CASRPLAGGHNEQFF
j_gene: TRBJ2-5; d_gene: -; v_gene: TRBV15; abundance: -; len: 13; CDR3nt: TGTGCCACCAGCAGGCCGGGGGAAGAGACCCAGTACTTC; CDR3aa: CATSRPGEETQYF
j_gene: TRBJ2-2; d_gene: -; v_gene: TRBV6-6; abundance: -; len: 13; CDR3nt: TGTGCCAGCATGACTCAGAACACCGGGGAGCTGTTTTTT; CDR3aa: CASMTQNTGELFF
j_gene: TRBJ2-1; d_gene: TRBD1; v_gene: TRBV7-3; abundance: -; len: 16; CDR3nt: TGTGCCAGCAGCTCGGACAGGGCTACCAATTACAATGAGCAGTTCTTC; CDR3aa: CASSSDRATNYNEQFF
j_gene: TRBJ2-7; d_gene: TRBD2; v_gene: TRBV10-3; abundance: -; len: 15; CDR3nt: TGTGCCGCCTCGGGACGGGAGGACAAAACTTACGAGCAGTACTTC; CDR3aa: CAASGREDKTYEQYF
j_gene: TRBJ2-4; d_gene: -; v_gene: TRBV21-1; abundance: -; len: 15; CDR3nt: TGTGCCAGCCCCACGCCACTGCTAGCCAAAAACATTCAGTACTTC; CDR3aa: CASPTPLLAKNIQYF
j_gene: TRBJ2-2; d_gene: TRBD1; v_gene: TRBV5-1; abundance: once; len: 14; CDR3nt: TGCGCCAGCAGCTCGGGACAGCCCACCGGGGAGCTGTTTTTT; CDR3aa: CASSSGQPTGELFF
j_gene: TRBJ2-7; d_gene: TRBD2; v_gene: TRBV4-1; abundance: -; len: 16; CDR3nt: TGCGCCAGCAGCCAGTGGGGACTAGCGGGAGGGGAAGAGCAGTACTTC; CDR3aa: CASSQWGLAGGEEQYF
j_gene: TRBJ1-2; d_gene: TRBD1; v_gene: TRBV6-1; abundance: few; len: 15; CDR3nt: TGTGCCAGCGGTGCCGGACAGGGGTACAACTATGGCTACACCTTC; CDR3aa: CASGAGQGYNYGYTF
j_gene: TRBJ1-2; d_gene: -; v_gene: TRBV6-5; abundance: -; len: 16; CDR3nt: TGTGCCAGCAGTTCACTTGGAGGGGTCCTTAACTATGGCTACACCTTC; CDR3aa: CASSSLGGVLNYGYTF
j_gene: TRBJ1-5; d_gene: TRBD1; v_gene: TRBV28; abundance: -; len: 14; CDR3nt: TGTGCCAGCAGATCGGGGCAGGGGGTTCAGCCCCAGCATTTT; CDR3aa: CASRSGQGVQPQHF
j_gene: TRBJ2-1; d_gene: TRBD1; v_gene: TRBV19; abundance: -; len: 14; CDR3nt: TGTGCCAGTACACAGGGGGTCACGTACAATGAGCAGTTCTTC; CDR3aa: CASTQGVTYNEQFF
j_gene: TRBJ2-3; d_gene: -; v_gene: TRBV7-2; abundance: -; len: 17; CDR3nt: TGTGCCAGCAGCTTAGGACAGGTCGCTGTGGGCACAGATACGCAGTATTTT; CDR3aa: CASSLGQVAVGTDTQYF
j_gene: TRBJ2-5; d_gene: TRBD2; v_gene: TRBV14; abundance: -; len: 16; CDR3nt: TGTGCCAGCAGCAAACGTAGCGGGGGGCCTGGGGAGACCCAGTACTTC; CDR3aa: CASSKRSGGPGETQYF
j_gene: TRBJ1-1; d_gene: TRBD1; v_gene: TRBV18; abundance: -; len: 14; CDR3nt: TGTGCCAGCTCACGGGGACAGGGAAGCACTGAAGCTTTCTTT; CDR3aa: CASSRGQGSTEAFF
j_gene: TRBJ1-6; d_gene: -; v_gene: TRBV5-4; abundance: -; len: 14; CDR3nt: TGTGCCAGCAGCTCGACAGTCAATAATTCACCCCTCCACTTT; CDR3aa: CASSSTVNNSPLHF
j_gene: TRBJ2-5; d_gene: TRBD2; v_gene: TRBV9; abundance: -; len: 15; CDR3nt: TGTGCCAGCAGCGTAGGTAGCGGGGGGCAAGAGACCCAGTACTTC; CDR3aa: CASSVGSGGQETQYF
j_gene: TRBJ2-1; d_gene: -; v_gene: TRBV20-1; abundance: -; len: 11; CDR3nt: TGCAGTGCGAACGTCCGGGGTGGGCAGTTCTTC; CDR3aa: CSANVRGGQFF
j_gene: TRBJ2-3; d_gene: TRBD2; v_gene: TRBV11-2; abundance: -; len: 18; CDR3nt: TGTGCCAGCACACCCGCGGTGGCTAGCGGGAGACGGGCAGATACGCAGTATTTT; CDR3aa: CASTPAVASGRRADTQYF
j_gene: TRBJ2-1; d_gene: TRBD1; v_gene: TRBV6-1; abundance: -; len: 17; CDR3nt: TGTGCCAGCAGTGTAGATTTAAGGGACAGGACGAACAATGAGCAGTTCTTC; CDR3aa: CASSVDLRDRTNNEQFF
j_gene: TRBJ2-1; d_gene: TRBD1; v_gene: TRBV7-2; abundance: -; len: 12; CDR3nt: TGTGCCAGCAGCACAGGACGAGGGGACAGGTTCTTC; CDR3aa: CASSTGRGDRFF
j_gene: TRBJ2-2; d_gene: TRBD2; v_gene: TRBV28; abundance: -; len: 15; CDR3nt: TGTGCCAGCAGTTCTAGCGGGAGGGCCACCGGGGAGCTGTTTTTT; CDR3aa: CASSSSGRATGELFF
j_gene: TRBJ2-1; d_gene: -; v_gene: TRBV4-3; abundance: -; len: 17; CDR3nt: TGCGCCAGCAGCCAAGACGTTGGTAGCCCCGCATACAATGAGCAGTTCTTC; CDR3aa: CASSQDVGSPAYNEQFF
j_gene: TRBJ2-2; d_gene: TRBD2; v_gene: TRBV2; abundance: -; len: 15; CDR3nt: TGTGCCAGCAGAACTAGCGGGGGGTACACCGGGGAGCTGTTTTTT; CDR3aa: CASRTSGGYTGELFF
j_gene: TRBJ2-1; d_gene: TRBD2; v_gene: TRBV7-9; abundance: -; len: 15; CDR3nt: TGTGCCAGCAGCCGTGGCGGGGCTAGCGGGGAACGAGAATTCTTC; CDR3aa: CASSRGGASGEREFF
j_gene: TRBJ2-1; d_gene: -; v_gene: TRBV18; abundance: -; len: 12; CDR3nt: TGTGCCAGCTCCCGACTAGGGGATGAGCAGTTCTTC; CDR3aa: CASSRLGDEQFF
j_gene: TRBJ2-5; d_gene: -; v_gene: TRBV7-7; abundance: -; len: 14; CDR3nt: TGTGCCAGCAGCTTAGAGCCGGGTGTGGAGACCCAGTACTTC; CDR3aa: CASSLEPGVETQYF
j_gene: TRBJ2-3; d_gene: TRBD2; v_gene: TRBV7-9; abundance: -; len: 16; CDR3nt: TGTGCCAGCAGCCGTGCCGGGACTAGCGGGGTTAGTACGCAGTATTTT; CDR3aa: CASSRAGTSGVSTQYF
j_gene: TRBJ2-2; d_gene: -; v_gene: TRBV4-3; abundance: once; len: 15; CDR3nt: TGCGCCAGCAGCCAAGTTGCCCAGGGGACCGGGGAGCTGTTTTTT; CDR3aa: CASSQVAQGTGELFF
j_gene: TRBJ1-5; d_gene: -; v_gene: TRBV19; abundance: -; len: 16; CDR3nt: TGTGCCAGTAGTATGACCAGGGGAACCCACAATCAGCCCCAGCATTTT; CDR3aa: CASSMTRGTHNQPQHF
j_gene: TRBJ1-1; d_gene: -; v_gene: TRBV11-2; abundance: -; len: 12; CDR3nt: TGTGCCAGCAGGGGGGGAGGTCCCATAGCTTTCTTT; CDR3aa: CASRGGGPIAFF
j_gene: TRBJ2-2; d_gene: TRBD1; v_gene: TRBV5-1; abundance: -; len: 15; CDR3nt: TGCGCCAGCAGCTACCGGGACAGGGTTTCCGGGGAGCTGTTTTTT; CDR3aa: CASSYRDRVSGELFF
j_gene: TRBJ2-1; d_gene: -; v_gene: TRBV11-3; abundance: -; len: 12; CDR3nt: TGTGCCAGCAGCTTAGGAGCGAGTGAGCAGTTCTTC; CDR3aa: CASSLGASEQFF
j_gene: TRBJ2-1; d_gene: TRBD1; v_gene: TRBV4-3; abundance: -; len: 17; CDR3nt: TGCGCCAGCAGCCAGGGTCTCGGGACAGGGGGCTCAAGTGAGCAGTTCTTC; CDR3aa: CASSQGLGTGGSSEQFF
j_gene: TRBJ2-3; d_gene: TRBD2; v_gene: TRBV19; abundance: -; len: 14; CDR3nt: TGTGCCGTGAAGGCTAGCGGGGCCCCAGATACGCAGTATTTT; CDR3aa: CAVKASGAPDTQYF
j_gene: TRBJ1-2; d_gene: TRBD1; v_gene: TRBV9; abundance: -; len: 16; CDR3nt: TGTGCCAGCAGCGTTACAGGGGACACCCCTTACTATGGCTACACCTTC; CDR3aa: CASSVTGDTPYYGYTF
j_gene: TRBJ2-1; d_gene: TRBD2; v_gene: TRBV6-6; abundance: -; len: 16; CDR3nt: TGTGCCAGCACCGACTGGACTAGCGGGAGACGCAATGAGCAGTTCTTC; CDR3aa: CASTDWTSGRRNEQFF
j_gene: TRBJ1-6; d_gene: -; v_gene: TRBV2; abundance: once; len: 15; CDR3nt: TGTGCCAGCAGTGAGGCAGACTTCTATAATTCACCCCTCCACTTT; CDR3aa: CASSEADFYNSPLHF
j_gene: TRBJ2-7; d_gene: -; v_gene: TRBV2; abundance: -; len: 16; CDR3nt: TGTGCCAGCAGTGAAGGTAGCCTCGTAGGAAGCTACGAGCAGTACTTC; CDR3aa: CASSEGSLVGSYEQYF
j_gene: TRBJ1-4; d_gene: TRBD1; v_gene: TRBV7-9; abundance: -; len: 14; CDR3nt: TGTGCCAGCAGCAGACAGGGGGCTAATGAAAAACTGTTTTTT; CDR3aa: CASSRQGANEKLFF